The 25 T cell receptor beta chains in this list originate from one sample, sequenced in a study of naive and memory T cell subsets. Two oligonucleotides, mixed equimolar, formed the beta constant-region primer covering TRBC1 and TRBC2. Nested alpha and beta constant-region primers with the SP2 primer drove four PCR rounds on ligated cDNA. TCRdb itself ran the UMI-ligation and nested PCR reads through MiXCR, one entry per CDR3 protein. The table shows under 35,000 distinct CDR3 sequences, with under 20% occurring only once. Sequenced input: effector memory CD4+ T cells from blood. As for subset: effector memory, CD45RA- CD27-. The receptors derive from a human donor in good health.

This chain joins TRBV5-4 and TRBJ1-1; the match to TRBD1 covers 10 bases. From germline, CDR1 is SGHNT and CDR2 YYREEE (reference sequence). The V gene end was trimmed by 4 bases and the J gene end by 3 bases; junction bases not matched to a gene: 6. The CDR3 has 15 residues. CDR3 residues: CASSPPGQGYTEAFF. As DNA, the CDR3 is TGTGCCAGCAGCCCTCCGGGACAGGGGTACACTGAAGCTTTCTTT.

This clonotype was detected a few times. The chain uses TRBV7-3 and TRBJ2-2; 9 positions match TRBD1. V was clipped by 4 bases and J by 3 bases; unmatched bases: 3. Germline loops: CDR1 SGHTA, CDR2 FQGTGA. The CDR3 has 15 amino acids. The CDR3 DNA sequence: TGTGCCAGCAGCTCGGGACAGGGTTACACCGGGGAGCTGTTTTTT. Amino acids: CASSSGQGYTGELFF.

Only a few counts were recorded for this clonotype. The chain couples TRBV19 to TRBJ1-2; D perhaps matches TRBD1 (6 bases). Germline V CDR1 and CDR2: LNHDA, SQIVND (reference sequence). The CDR3 contains 14 residues. V dropped 6 bases and J dropped 3 bases, with 14 bases sitting between them. The CDR3 coding sequence is TGTGCCAGTAGGAAACAGGGTGCGTACTATGGCTACACCTTC. Translation gives CASRKQGAYYGYTF. The full variable domain, with the rest looked up from reference TRBV19 and TRBJ1-2, is DGGITQSPKYLFRKEGQNVTLSCEQNLNHDAMYWYRQDPGQGLRLIYYSQIVNDFQKGDIAEGYSVSREKKESFPLTVTSAQKNPTAFYLCASRKQGAYYGYTFGSGTRLTVV.

V usage is TRBV20-1 and J usage is TRBJ1-1, with 9 bases that match TRBD1. This CDR3 is built from 11 residues. Germline CDR1 DFQATT, CDR2 SNEGSKA (reference sequence). The J segment lost 10 bases and the V segment lost 8 bases, leaving 8 bases of the junction unmatched. The CDR3 here is CSPGQGVSAFF. CDR3 bases: TGCAGTCCGGGACAGGGAGTTTCAGCTTTCTTT.

The rearrangement uses TRBV20-1 and TRBJ1-2, with a possible D match to TRBD1 (5 bases). The CDR3 loop spans 14 amino acids. The V end was cut by 2 bases, the J end by 7 bases, with 17 bases between. From germline, CDR1 is DFQATT and CDR2 SNEGSKA (reference sequence). The CDR3 spells CSARWLGGAIGYTF. CDR3 nucleotide sequence: TGCAGTGCTAGATGGCTGGGTGGGGCTATTGGCTACACCTTC.

CDR3 nucleotide sequence: TGCAGTGCTAGAGACCGCCCCGCAGATACGCAGTATTTT. Amino acid sequence: CSARDRPADTQYF. The chain recombines TRBV20-1 with TRBJ2-3; D call uncertain. This CDR3 spans 13 amino acids. Germline assignment: CDR1 DFQATT and CDR2 SNEGSKA (reference sequence). Trimming took 0 bases from V and 4 from J, leaving 8 bases between them.

The V gene is TRBV6-6, the J gene TRBJ2-7; 11 positions agree with TRBD1. J lost 4 bases, V lost 4 bases, and 0 bases had no gene match. Looked up from germline, CDR1 is MNHNY and CDR2 is SVGAGI (reference sequence). The length of the CDR3 is 13 residues. CDR3 sequence: CASSWDRGYEQYF. CDR3 coding DNA: TGTGCCAGCAGTTGGGACAGGGGGTACGAGCAGTACTTC.

V and J are TRBV20-1 and TRBJ2-7, with 8 bases fitting TRBD2. The CDR3 is 14 residues long. J gave up 2 bases and V 3 bases, and 6 bases lay outside the gene matches. Germline V gene sequence: CDR1 DFQATT, CDR2 SNEGSKA (reference sequence). CDR3 in DNA: TGCAGTGCTAGTAACAGCGGGAGTGCCTACGAGCAGTACTTC. Encoded protein: CSASNSGSAYEQYF.

With regard to this clonotype: Relative to the germline gene, one junction end is altered; a read error may explain this. V gene TRBV4-1 combines with J gene TRBJ1-3; TRBD1 might be the D (6 bases). CDR1 and CDR2 (germline): MGHRA, YSYEKL. The length of the CDR3 is 16 residues. The CDR3 coding sequence is TGCGTCAGCAGCCGTCTTCGGACAGACTCTGGAAACACCATATATTTT. This codes for CVSSRLRTDSGNTIYF.

The chain has TRBV6-1 and TRBJ2-1, with a possible D match to TRBD2 (6 bases). Trimming pared 3 bases from V and 2 bases from J, leaving 11 bases between. CDR1 and CDR2 from the germline V gene are MNHNS and SASEGT. The CDR3 loop spans 15 amino acids. The CDR3 DNA is TGTGCCAGCAGTGATGGAGGGCGCGCCTACAATGAGCAGTTCTTC. Amino acid sequence: CASSDGGRAYNEQFF.

The chain uses TRBV20-1 and TRBJ2-5; 8 positions match TRBD1. With V trimmed by 3 bases and J by 3 bases, 6 bases remained unmatched. CDR1 DFQATT and CDR2 SNEGSKA come from the germline V gene (reference sequence). This CDR3 contains 14 residues. CDR3 protein: CSARSTGGKETQYF. The CDR3 DNA reads TGCAGTGCTAGGTCAACAGGGGGAAAAGAGACCCAGTACTTC.

The V and J genes are TRBV20-1 and TRBJ2-4; D unresolved. CDR1 and CDR2 (germline): DFQATT, SNEGSKA (reference sequence). The V end lost 2 bases, the J end lost 4 bases, and 12 bases lay between the germline ends. The CDR3 is 14 residues long. CDR3 DNA: TGCAGTGCTAGAAGAGAGGCCCTTAAAAACATTCAGTACTTC. This gives the protein CSARREALKNIQYF.

This clonotype was seen more than once but under ten times. The V call is TRBV11-2, the J call TRBJ2-7; TRBD1 agrees at 9 bases. The CDR3 has 14 residues. Per the germline V gene, CDR1 is SGHAT and CDR2 is FQNNGV. With 5 bases clipped from V and 3 bases from J, the junction kept 5 bases outside the gene matches. For the CDR3, the DNA is TGTGCCAGCAGCCCTTCGACAGGGGGCTACGAGCAGTACTTC. Translated: CASSPSTGGYEQYF.

J is TRBJ2-1 and V is TRBV7-2, with D possibly matching TRBD2 (6 bases). The CDR3 spans 15 residues. V lost 3 bases, J lost 4 bases, and 13 bases lay in between. Germline loops: CDR1 SGHTA, CDR2 FQGNSA. CDR3 coding DNA: TGTGCCAGCAGCTTTTTAGCGGATGATTACAATGAGCAGTTCTTC. Its protein is CASSFLADDYNEQFF.

At least ten counts were recorded for this clonotype. V and J are TRBV29-1 and TRBJ1-3; the D gene is possibly TRBD1 (5 bases). The germline V and J ends were trimmed by 6 bases and 3 bases, with 15 bases remaining between them. Per germline, CDR1 SQVTM and CDR2 ANQGSEA. The CDR3 covers 14 residues. For the CDR3, the DNA is TGCAGCGTCAAAGGGGTTGCTCTTGGAAACACCATATATTTT. Encoded protein: CSVKGVALGNTIYF.

Judged by abundance, this clonotype is medium-sized (0.01 to 0.1%). V is TRBV29-1 and J is TRBJ1-2; D gene unclear. Germline-derived CDR1 and CDR2 are SQVTM and ANQGSEA. With 1 base removed from V and 4 bases from J, the gap between germline ends came to 7 bases. The CDR3 has 12 amino acids. The DNA for the CDR3 is TGCAGCGTTGAAGGGACCCCCTATGGCTACACCTTC. Its protein product is CSVEGTPYGYTF.

This clonotype was seen a few times. The chain carries TRBV4-3 and TRBJ1-2; the match to TRBD1 covers 7 bases. V dropped 3 bases and J dropped 8; count of bases not matched to a gene: 12. Per germline, CDR1 LGHNA and CDR2 YSLEER. CDR3 length equals 15 residues. CDR3 protein: CASSQWDSGNVGYTF. The CDR3 bases are TGCGCCAGCAGCCAGTGGGACAGTGGGAATGTAGGCTACACCTTC.

The gene calls are TRBV11-3 and TRBJ2-1; maybe TRBD2 (6 bases). This CDR3 spans 15 amino acids. Trimming left V 3 bases short and J 7 bases short, with 16 bases between. CDR1 and CDR2 from the germline V gene are SGHNT and YENEEA. CDR3: CASSLMSASVNEQFF. DNA for the CDR3: TGTGCCAGCAGCTTGATGTCGGCTAGCGTAAATGAGCAGTTCTTC.

This clonotype is labeled as large. The chain is built from TRBV10-3 and TRBJ1-5; D gene uncertain. CDR3 length: 16 amino acids. V dropped 0 bases and J dropped 7 bases, with 16 bases sitting between them. Germline loops: CDR1 ENHRY, CDR2 SYGVKD. The CDR3 protein is CAISESNWEGVQPQHF. The DNA for the CDR3 is TGTGCCATCAGTGAGTCGAATTGGGAGGGAGTCCAGCCCCAGCATTTT.

Ten or more counts support this clonotype. The rearrangement joins TRBV20-1 to TRBJ2-1, with D hard to call. From germline, CDR1 is DFQATT and CDR2 SNEGSKA (reference sequence). The CDR3 consists of 14 residues. Trimming took 2 bases from V and 5 from J, leaving 13 bases between them. This CDR3 reads CSARSSHTDNEQFF. The CDR3 DNA reads TGCAGTGCTAGATCCAGCCATACTGACAATGAGCAGTTCTTC.

V is TRBV6-1 and J is TRBJ2-3; 9 nucleotides agree with TRBD2. CDR1 is MNHNS, CDR2 SASEGT, per germline. This CDR3 region has 15 residues. J gave up 4 bases and V 6 bases, and 8 bases lay outside the gene matches. CDR3 sequence (DNA): TGTGCCAGCAGACCTGGCGGGAGGGGGGCAGATACGCAGTATTTT. This gives the protein CASRPGGRGADTQYF.

By share, this clonotype counts as medium-sized. The rearrangement joins TRBV30 to TRBJ2-7; 7 nucleotides line up with TRBD2. The V gene end was trimmed by 3 bases and the J gene end by 0 bases; junction bases not matched to a gene: 5. The CDR3 is 14 residues long. CDR1 is GTSNPN, CDR2 SVGIG, per germline (reference sequence). CDR3 DNA: TGTGCCTGGAGCCTTGGGGGGGTCTCCTACGAGCAGTACTTC. Its protein is CAWSLGGVSYEQYF.

There are a few counts of this clonotype. The chain is built from TRBV7-6 and TRBJ2-2; TRBD2 matches at 13 bases. This CDR3 region has 16 residues. Germline V gene sequence: CDR1 SGHVS, CDR2 FNYEAQ. V gave up 3 bases and J gave up 6 bases; unmatched junction bases: 4. As DNA, the CDR3 is TGTGCCAGCAGCTTCGGACTAGCGGGAGTTTCCGGGGAGCTGTTTTTT. It codes for CASSFGLAGVSGELFF.

Only a few counts were recorded for this clonotype. V and J are TRBV28 and TRBJ1-2; D gene unclear. V was shortened by 6 bases and J by 3 bases, with 8 bases between the two germline ends. CDR3 length: 12 amino acids. Per the germline V gene, CDR1 is MDHEN and CDR2 is SYDVKM. The CDR3 coding sequence is TGTGCCAGCAGCTTACAGCACTATGGCTACACCTTC. Residues: CASSLQHYGYTF.

The V and J genes are TRBV7-8 and TRBJ2-5; a possible D gene is TRBD1 (5 bases). This CDR3 is built from 14 residues. Between the trimmed V and J ends, which lost 5 bases and 2 bases, there was a span of 12 bases. Germline loops: CDR1 SGHVS, CDR2 FQNEAQ. CDR3 nucleotides: TGTGCCAGCAGCCATGGGCGACAGCAAGAGACCCAGTACTTC. Translated, it gives CASSHGRQQETQYF.